This T cell receptor beta chain was recorded in a study of T cell responses to AZD1222 COVID-19 vaccine (dated by TCRdb to the early 2020s). Turning to the overall study: AZD1222 recipients given second doses at about 4 weeks or at about 12 weeks were pooled, since spike-specific TCR depth and breadth were not found to differ between the two schedules. A total of under 250 trial participants underwent TCR sequencing, of whom around 210 had received two doses of AZD1222 and about 26 had received two doses of the MenACWY control vaccine. Trial participants were enrolled into age subgroups of 18-55, 56-69 and 70-plus years, which contained around 140, 26 and 57 TCR-sequenced participants, respectively. Broad study findings and their caveats: Nearly half of unique spike-specific TCRs reportedly recognized epitopes outside regions mutated in the B.1.351 and B.1.1.7 variants. In the small 56-69-year group, the increase in depth fell short of significance, most likely because of low power. The whole spike protein was spanned by vaccine-associated CD4 TCRs, and dominant responses were seen in regions 160-218 and 743-854. Because no day 14 peak-response samples were available, the repertoires could be characterized only after the peak T cell response. A significant rise in spike-specific TCR breadth and depth was observed after two AZD1222 doses relative to day 0 and relative to MenACWY recipients. Only a handful of AZD1222 recipients were SARS-CoV-2 seropositive at baseline, limiting conclusions about previously exposed vaccinees. Participants were mostly white British, with more females than males. The authors suggested clonal diversity may have been underestimated.

As for this clone: No cognate antigen has been identified for it. Base-call qualities are not available, and no considerably larger clone is one nucleotide away.

The CDR3 numbers 11 residues from cysteine through phenylalanine. This entry keeps only the CDR3 DNA: 33 bases, framed from base 1. Taken from the germline V gene (reference sequence), the CDR1 and CDR2 loops are DFQATT and SNEGSKA. V and J lose 7 bases and 4 bases, and a span of 9 bases separates them. The CDR3 regions of human TCRbeta chains were subjected to immunosequencing. The study's own analysis went as follows. TCRs in the repertoires were compared against a reference library of SARS-CoV-2-specific TCRs that had been generated with the MIRA antigen-specificity platform. Breadth was defined as the fraction of unique TCRs that were SARS-CoV-2-associated. Depth was defined as the fraction of total T cells that were SARS-CoV-2-associated. Using the MIRA data, every spike-specific TCR was mapped to the spike region that the TCR reacted to and assigned to either a CD4 or a CD8 class. Log10-transformed breadth and depth values were compared by one-way ANOVA with Sidak's multiple comparisons tests. In its TCRdb copy, this immuneACCESS table keeps in-frame sequences only and misses some clones. Where compared with another copy, unresolved V genes explain less than half of these, and the others have no known cause. The DNA was the basis for D and trimming; V, J and clone size are from that table. Present in this sample are about 180,000 clones, around nine tenths of which were seen just once. The ten largest account for approximately 0.5% of the sample.

Read against the paper, the sample's time point label means: baseline before first vaccination. The vaccinee samples were drawn from two UK trials, COV001 and COV002, one of which was a single-blind randomized controlled phase 2/3 trial testing AZD1222 (ChAdOx1 nCoV-19) in healthy adults. For TCRbeta chain sequencing, PBMC samples from trial participants were taken at day 0 and at day 28 after the second dose. The V and J segments used are TRBV20-1 and TRBJ2-3; TRBD1 is possibly the D segment (6 matching bases). This specimen was peripheral blood, taken on day 0 of AZD1222 vaccination. The origin of this receptor is an adult in good health. The DNA sequence is TGCAGTGTGGACAGCGCAGATACGCAGTATTTT. It encodes CSVDSADTQYF.